This T cell receptor beta chain appears in the sequencing data of a study of vaccination effects on CD4 cells after COVID-19. General study findings and limits: Healthy vaccinees' vaccine-induced clones included only 1 of 255 that recognized common cold coronaviruses.

Before any sequencing was done, the ViraFEST assay used viral peptide pools to expand antigen-specific CD4+ T cells. Following culture for nine to ten days, CD4+ T cells were isolated. Participants received two doses of either the BNT162b2 or mRNA-1273 vaccine. Vaccinees lacked prior SARS-CoV-2 infection and tested negative for nucleocapsid antibodies. After around 2.2 million PBMC were placed in each well, they were cultured with about 10 IU/ml IL-2 and 10 ug/ml peptides. Trimming at V came to 0 bases and at J to 4 bases, leaving 11 bases not matched to a gene. The CDR3 has 17 amino acids. Germline V lookup: CDR1 LGHNA, CDR2 YSLEER. TCRdb's copy holds only in-frame clones and misses some; the assay was immunoSEQ multiplex PCR. The sample holds fewer than 80,000 clones, just under 75% seen once. Details on this clone: No antigen is known for it.

Sequencing used CD4+ T cells from PBMCs cultured with HCoV-229E spike peptides, obtained after COVID-19 vaccination. The clonotype originates from a human donor who received a COVID-19 vaccine. This chain joins TRBV4-3 and TRBJ2-5; 7 positions match TRBD2. CDR3 DNA sequence: TGCGCCAGCAGCCAAGAGCCGGGCGGGGGTGGTGTAGAGACCCAGTACTTC. This translates into CASSQEPGGGGVETQYF.